This TCR beta chain was documented in a study of cytomegalovirus exposure and HLA in healthy donors. The wider study: A subsequent analysis stated that the roughly 130 validation repertoires were run on the same platform as the roughly 670 first-cohort repertoires. Notes on the study in general: Rarity held for most TCR sequences, but there were some public TCRs that occurred in many donors.

The method was immunoSEQ multiplex PCR; TCRdb's version includes in-frame clones alone and lacks a portion of them. The sample has more than 35,000 clones; approximately 95% are singletons. Between the trimmed V and J ends, which lost 0 bases and 0 bases, there was a span of 14 bases. Germline CDR1 GTSNPN, CDR2 SVGIG (reference sequence). CDR3 length: 17 residues. As for this clone: Its antigen is currently unknown.

The chain uses TRBV30 and TRBJ2-2; D perhaps matches TRBD2 (5 bases). This receptor was identified in a man aged 18 to 30 in good health and CMV-seronegative. Specimen: PBMCs. The chain's CDR3 is CAWSVEGLIANTGELFF. The CDR3 nucleotides read TGTGCCTGGAGTGTTGAGGGTTTGATAGCGAACACCGGGGAGCTGTTTTTT.